These T cell receptor beta chains were read from a single sample in a study of CD8 T cells in ankylosing spondylitis. Each CDR3 protein is one row after TCRdb ran MiXCR on the 5' RACE reads. The sample records about 240,000 distinct CDR3 sequences, roughly 10% being singletons. Specimen: blood, either unsorted or a sorted T cell fraction (not recorded which). These receptors all come from a male donor with ankylosing spondylitis or in good health (not recorded which). Each CDR3 is given with its conserved first and last residue. A D gene is named only where the DNA matches it firmly. Clone size appears in some rows only: once, few, many, or a class for an expanded clone.

DNA: TGTGCCAGCAGTGATTTAGCGGAGATCACAGATACGCAGTATTTT; CDR3: CASSDLAEITDTQYF; length: 15; J: TRBJ2-3; V: TRBV28; size: many; D: -
DNA: TGTGCCAGCCCCCTGCTCGAGCGGGGAGATTACAATGAGCAGTTCTTC; CDR3: CASPLLERGDYNEQFF; length: 16; J: TRBJ2-1; V: TRBV18; size: many; D: TRBD2
DNA: TGTGCCAGCAGTTTAATGGCTAGCGGGGTTTACAATGAGCAGTTCTTC; CDR3: CASSLMASGVYNEQFF; length: 16; J: TRBJ2-1; V: TRBV27; size: many; D: TRBD2
DNA: TGCGCCAGCAGATATGGACTCGAGGAGCAGTTCTTC; CDR3: CASRYGLEEQFF; length: 12; J: TRBJ2-1; V: TRBV5-1; size: many; D: -
DNA: TGTGCCAGCAGGTCCGACGCGGTTTACGAGCAGTACTTC; CDR3: CASRSDAVYEQYF; length: 13; J: TRBJ2-7; V: TRBV6-1; size: many; D: -
DNA: TGCGCCAGCAGCTGGGTCGACTTAAGAGATACGCAGTATTTT; CDR3: CASSWVDLRDTQYF; length: 14; J: TRBJ2-3; V: TRBV5-1; size: few; D: -
DNA: TGTGCCAGCAGGCCTAGATGGGGCGCCAAAAACATTCAGTACTTC; CDR3: CASRPRWGAKNIQYF; length: 15; J: TRBJ2-4; V: TRBV28; size: -; D: -
DNA: TGCAGCGCCCCAGGACTAGCGGGGACGGATACGCAGTATTTT; CDR3: CSAPGLAGTDTQYF; length: 14; J: TRBJ2-3; V: TRBV20-1; size: many; D: TRBD2
DNA: TGTGCCAGCAGCTTAGCGCCGTCATCTCCTAGCACAGATACGCAGTATTTT; CDR3: CASSLAPSSPSTDTQYF; length: 17; J: TRBJ2-3; V: TRBV7-2; size: few; D: -
DNA: TGCAGCGTTTTCATAGTGGGGGGGGCGCTCACAGATACGCAGTATTTT; CDR3: CSVFIVGGALTDTQYF; length: 16; J: TRBJ2-3; V: TRBV29-1; size: many; D: -
DNA: TGTGCCAGCAGTCCACTACCGGGTAGAGGCTACACCTTC; CDR3: CASSPLPGRGYTF; length: 13; J: TRBJ1-2; V: TRBV12-3/TRBV12-4; size: many; D: -
DNA: TGTGCCAGCACCATCACTAGCGGGAGCGGTAGTGAGCAGTTCTTC; CDR3: CASTITSGSGSEQFF; length: 15; J: TRBJ2-1; V: TRBV12-3/TRBV12-4; size: many; D: TRBD2
DNA: TGTGCCAGCAGCAGGACAGACATCACCGGGGCCAACGTCCTGACTTTC; CDR3: CASSRTDITGANVLTF; length: 16; J: TRBJ2-6; V: TRBV11-2; size: few; D: -
DNA: TGTGCCAGCACGGTGAGGGACCGGGGCACTGAAGCTTTCTTT; CDR3: CASTVRDRGTEAFF; length: 14; J: TRBJ1-1; V: TRBV6-1; size: many; D: -
DNA: TGTGCCAGCAGCTCGGAAAGTAGGGGTCCGTACACTGAAGCTTTCTTT; CDR3: CASSSESRGPYTEAFF; length: 16; J: TRBJ1-1; V: TRBV7-9; size: few; D: -
DNA: TGTGCCAGCAAAGGGACTAGCGGGACCATTTGGGATACGCAGTATTTT; CDR3: CASKGTSGTIWDTQYF; length: 16; J: TRBJ2-3; V: TRBV6-1; size: many; D: TRBD2
DNA: TGTGCCAGCAGTTCCCGCTCCGACACCCGGGACAGGGCTTACAATGAGCAGTTCTTC; CDR3: CASSSRSDTRDRAYNEQFF; length: 19; J: TRBJ2-1; V: TRBV25-1; size: few; D: TRBD1
DNA: TGTGCCACCAGCAGAGGGTCAGAGCCTAACTATGGCTACGCCTTC; CDR3: CATSRGSEPNYGYAF; length: 15; J: TRBJ1-2; V: TRBV15; size: -; D: -
DNA: TGCGCCAGCAAGGGGGGGAATGAGCAGTTCTTC; CDR3: CASKGGNEQFF; length: 11; J: TRBJ2-1; V: TRBV5-1; size: many; D: -
DNA: TGTGCCAGCAGTTACGGTAGTGGGAACACCGGGGAGCTGTTTTTT; CDR3: CASSYGSGNTGELFF; length: 15; J: TRBJ2-2; V: TRBV6-2/TRBV6-3; size: -; D: -
DNA: TGCGCCAGCAGCGCCTCTCGACTAGCGGGAGGGCCCCAAGAGACCCAGTACTTC; CDR3: CASSASRLAGGPQETQYF; length: 18; J: TRBJ2-5; V: TRBV5-1; size: many; D: TRBD2
DNA: TGCAGTGCTCCTCGGCCGGGGGGGGTTTCTGCCGGGGAGCTGTTTTTT; CDR3: CSAPRPGGVSAGELFF; length: 16; J: TRBJ2-2; V: TRBV20-1; size: -; D: TRBD2
DNA: TGCGCCAGCAGCCTATTTACAGGGGGGCTCTACGAGCAGTACTTC; CDR3: CASSLFTGGLYEQYF; length: 15; J: TRBJ2-7; V: TRBV4-1; size: few; D: TRBD1
DNA: TGTGCCAGCAGCTTGCTAGCGGAGACCCAGTACTTC; CDR3: CASSLLAETQYF; length: 12; J: TRBJ2-5; V: TRBV5-6; size: many; D: -
DNA: TGTGCCAGCGCTACAGGGTCCACCTACGAGCAGTACTTC; CDR3: CASATGSTYEQYF; length: 13; J: TRBJ2-7; V: TRBV12-3/TRBV12-4; size: few; D: -
DNA: TGCAGTGCTAGACCGGTCCCGGGACTAGCGGGAGACTACAATGAGCAGTTCTTC; CDR3: CSARPVPGLAGDYNEQFF; length: 18; J: TRBJ2-1; V: TRBV20-1; size: many; D: TRBD2
DNA: TGTGCCAGCAGCTCCACGACGGCCAGCACCGGGGAGCTGTTTTTT; CDR3: CASSSTTASTGELFF; length: 15; J: TRBJ2-2; V: TRBV7-2; size: many; D: -
DNA: TGTGCCACCAGCACCGCCGGGACAGGGGAAAAAGAGACCCAGTACTTC; CDR3: CATSTAGTGEKETQYF; length: 16; J: TRBJ2-5; V: TRBV15; size: -; D: TRBD1
DNA: TGTGCCAGCAGTCCCCGGATCGGCACTGAAGCTTTCTTT; CDR3: CASSPRIGTEAFF; length: 13; J: TRBJ1-1; V: TRBV12-3/TRBV12-4; size: many; D: -
DNA: TGCGCCAGCAGCTTGGGGGTCCCCACAGATACGCAGTATTTT; CDR3: CASSLGVPTDTQYF; length: 14; J: TRBJ2-3; V: TRBV5-1; size: -; D: -
DNA: TGTGCCAGCAGCCACACGCTGAATACGGGATCAACCGACTACGAGCAGTACTTC; CDR3: CASSHTLNTGSTDYEQYF; length: 18; J: TRBJ2-7; V: TRBV4-2; size: many; D: -
DNA: TGTGCCATCAGAACTCGGGAGGGCGAGCAGTACTTC; CDR3: CAIRTREGEQYF; length: 12; J: TRBJ2-7; V: TRBV10-3; size: many; D: TRBD2
DNA: TGTGCCAGCAGCCAACAACTAGCGGGAGTAAATGAGCAGTTCTTC; CDR3: CASSQQLAGVNEQFF; length: 15; J: TRBJ2-1; V: TRBV14; size: many; D: TRBD2
DNA: TGTGCCAGCAGCCCGGGCCTCGATTATGGCTACACCTTC; CDR3: CASSPGLDYGYTF; length: 13; J: TRBJ1-2; V: TRBV12-3/TRBV12-4; size: many; D: -
DNA: TGTGCCAGCAGAAGGCAAACTAGCACAGATACGCAGTATTTT; CDR3: CASRRQTSTDTQYF; length: 14; J: TRBJ2-3; V: TRBV28; size: many; D: -
DNA: TGTGCCAGCAGCCACTGGGACAGGGACGCTCAGCCCCAGCATTTT; CDR3: CASSHWDRDAQPQHF; length: 15; J: TRBJ1-5; V: TRBV7-8; size: few; D: TRBD1
DNA: TGTGCCAGCAGCTTGAAATACTCCCCAGAGACCCAGTACTTC; CDR3: CASSLKYSPETQYF; length: 14; J: TRBJ2-5; V: TRBV5-4; size: few; D: -
DNA: TGTGCCAGCAGCTTGGGTCCAGGGAACTACAATGAGCAGTTCTTC; CDR3: CASSLGPGNYNEQFF; length: 15; J: TRBJ2-1; V: TRBV5-6; size: many; D: -
DNA: TGTGCCAGCTCCCAGCAGGGACCCTATGGCAATCAGCCCCAGCATTTT; CDR3: CASSQQGPYGNQPQHF; length: 16; J: TRBJ1-5; V: TRBV27; size: few; D: -
DNA: TGTGCCAGCAGTGGGCGCCGGGACCTTCCTGGAAACACCATATATTTT; CDR3: CASSGRRDLPGNTIYF; length: 16; J: TRBJ1-3; V: TRBV12-3/TRBV12-4; size: many; D: -
DNA: TGCGCCAGCAGCCACGGAAGAACCCTACAAGAGACCCAGTACTTC; CDR3: CASSHGRTLQETQYF; length: 15; J: TRBJ2-5; V: TRBV5-1; size: few; D: -
DNA: TGCGCCAGCAGCCAAGAAGAACAGGGAGGGGAGACCCAGTACTTC; CDR3: CASSQEEQGGETQYF; length: 15; J: TRBJ2-5; V: TRBV4-1; size: many; D: -
DNA: TGTGCCAGACTCACTCCTTCCCCCGGCGGGCGAGATACGCAGTATTTT; CDR3: CARLTPSPGGRDTQYF; length: 16; J: TRBJ2-3; V: TRBV28; size: few; D: -
DNA: TGTGCCATCAGTGAGACTGGGTGGGAGCAGTACTTC; CDR3: CAISETGWEQYF; length: 12; J: TRBJ2-7; V: TRBV10-3; size: many; D: -
DNA: TGTGCCGTCCAGCTCGATTCAATCTACGAGCAGTACTTC; CDR3: CAVQLDSIYEQYF; length: 13; J: TRBJ2-7; V: TRBV2; size: -; D: -
DNA: TGTGCCAGCAGCCCGAGAGGTACGGACTCCTACAATGAGCAGTTCTTC; CDR3: CASSPRGTDSYNEQFF; length: 16; J: TRBJ2-1; V: TRBV9; size: -; D: -